A single sample gave rise to the 6 T cell receptor beta chains below, sequenced in a study of shared clonotypes between healthy human individuals. The protocol was immunoSEQ multiplex PCR, while the TCRdb copy is restricted to in-frame clones and leaves out a portion. The table has 600,000 or so clones, approximately 95% seen once. It was CD45RO-negative cells, positively selected for CCR7, that made up naive CD8 cells, with terminally differentiated effector memory CD45RA+ cells excluded. The sequencing input was naive CD8+ T cells sorted from blood. Receptors were obtained from a woman between 25 and 40 years old in good health.

This rearrangement joins TRBV27 to TRBJ1-4; D not resolved. The V end lost 4 bases, the J end lost 10 bases, and 19 bases lay between the germline ends. CDR3 length: 15 residues. Looked up from germline, CDR1 is MNHEY and CDR2 is SMNVEV (reference sequence). The CDR3: CASSSYNTEAGKLFF. The CDR3 coding sequence is TGTGCCAGCAGTTCATATAACACGGAGGCGGGAAAACTGTTTTTT.

The gene calls are TRBV7-9 and TRBJ2-3; D not resolved. The germline V and J ends were trimmed by 3 bases and 4 bases, with 5 bases remaining between them. CDR1 and CDR2 from the germline V gene are SEHNR and FQNEAQ (reference sequence). The CDR3 runs 12 residues. The CDR3 reads CASSFGADTQYF. The CDR3 DNA is TGTGCCAGCAGCTTTGGGGCAGATACGCAGTATTTT.

The J gene is TRBJ2-7, the V gene TRBV2; 12 bases are shared with TRBD2. The junction had 14 bases not matched to a gene; V was cut back by 4 bases and J by 7 bases. CDR3 size: 17 residues. CDR1 and CDR2 (germline): SNHLY, FYNNEI. The CDR3 sequence is CASSATSQTSGRGEQYF. The CDR3 region has the DNA TGTGCCAGCAGTGCTACCTCCCAGACTAGCGGGAGAGGGGAGCAGTACTTC. The complete variable domain, with remaining parts taken from reference TRBV2 and TRBJ2-7, reads EPEVTQTPSHQVTQMGQEVILRCVPISNHLYFYWYRQILGQKVEFLVSFYNNEISEKSEIFDDQFSVERPDGSNFTLKIRSTKLEDSAMYFCASSATSQTSGRGEQYFGPGTRLTVT.

The J gene is TRBJ2-2, the V gene TRBV10-3; D remains ambiguous. Between the trimmed V and J ends, which lost 8 bases and 7 bases, there was a span of 5 bases. Germline CDR1 ENHRY, CDR2 SYGVKD. The CDR3 runs 10 residues. The DNA for the CDR3 is TGTGCCATCGGAGACGGGGAGCTGTTTTTT. Translated, it gives CAIGDGELFF.

The V call is TRBV6-1, the J call TRBJ2-1; 7 bases agree with TRBD2. CDR1 is MNHNS and CDR2 is SASEGT in the germline V gene. The CDR3 is 16 amino acids. V lost 4 bases and J lost 8; bases outside the gene matches: 14. CDR3 protein: CASSGPGGSIGYEQFF. The CDR3 nucleotides are TGTGCCAGCAGTGGACCGGGCGGGAGCATTGGGTATGAGCAGTTCTTC.

This chain links TRBV5-1 with TRBJ2-1; D is ambiguous. The germline V gene encodes CDR1 SGHRS and CDR2 YFSETQ. The CDR3 contains 15 residues. Trimming shortened V by 0 bases and J by 6 bases, and 13 bases separated the two germline ends. CDR3 in DNA: TGCGCCAGCAGCTTGGCGTGGGGTAAAGGCAATGAGCAGTTCTTC. Encoded protein: CASSLAWGKGNEQFF.